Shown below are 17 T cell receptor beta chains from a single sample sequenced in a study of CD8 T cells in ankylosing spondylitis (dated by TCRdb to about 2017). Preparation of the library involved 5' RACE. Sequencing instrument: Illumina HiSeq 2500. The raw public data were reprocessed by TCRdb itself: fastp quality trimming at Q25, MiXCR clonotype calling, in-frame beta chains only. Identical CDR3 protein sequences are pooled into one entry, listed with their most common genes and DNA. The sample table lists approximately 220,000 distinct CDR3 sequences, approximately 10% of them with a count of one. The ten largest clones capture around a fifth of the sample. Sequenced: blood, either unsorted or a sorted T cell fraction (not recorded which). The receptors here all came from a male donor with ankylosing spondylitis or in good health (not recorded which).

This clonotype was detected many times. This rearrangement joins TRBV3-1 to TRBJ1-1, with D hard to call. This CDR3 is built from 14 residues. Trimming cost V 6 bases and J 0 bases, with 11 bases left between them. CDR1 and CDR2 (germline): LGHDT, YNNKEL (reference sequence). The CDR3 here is CASRPQALNTEAFF. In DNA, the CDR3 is TGTGCCAGCAGACCTCAGGCGTTGAACACTGAAGCTTTCTTT.

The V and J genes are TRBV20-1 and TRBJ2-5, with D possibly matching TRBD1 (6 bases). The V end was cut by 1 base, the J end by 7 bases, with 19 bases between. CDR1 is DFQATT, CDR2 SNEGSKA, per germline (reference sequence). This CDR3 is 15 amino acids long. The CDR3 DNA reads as TGCAGTGCTAGAGTAGAAACAGGGCCTGACGGGACCCAGTACTTC. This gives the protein CSARVETGPDGTQYF.

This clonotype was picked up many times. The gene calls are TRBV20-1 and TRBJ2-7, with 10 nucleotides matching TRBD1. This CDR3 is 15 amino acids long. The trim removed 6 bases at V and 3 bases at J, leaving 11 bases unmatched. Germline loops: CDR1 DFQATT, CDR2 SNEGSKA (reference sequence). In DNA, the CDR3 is TGCAGTGCCACCTTGGGGACAGGGGATATCTACGAGCAGTACTTC. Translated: CSATLGTGDIYEQYF.

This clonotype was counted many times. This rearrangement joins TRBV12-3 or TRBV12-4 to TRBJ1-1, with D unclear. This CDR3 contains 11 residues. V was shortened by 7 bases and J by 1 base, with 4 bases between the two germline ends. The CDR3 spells CASTWNTEAFF. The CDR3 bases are TGTGCCAGCACTTGGAACACTGAAGCTTTCTTT.

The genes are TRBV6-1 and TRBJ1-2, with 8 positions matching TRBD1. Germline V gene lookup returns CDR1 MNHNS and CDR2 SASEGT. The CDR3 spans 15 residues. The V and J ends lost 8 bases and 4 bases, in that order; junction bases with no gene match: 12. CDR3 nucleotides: TGTGCCAGCGGGATGACAGGGGACTCTCCCTATGGCTACACCTTC. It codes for CASGMTGDSPYGYTF.

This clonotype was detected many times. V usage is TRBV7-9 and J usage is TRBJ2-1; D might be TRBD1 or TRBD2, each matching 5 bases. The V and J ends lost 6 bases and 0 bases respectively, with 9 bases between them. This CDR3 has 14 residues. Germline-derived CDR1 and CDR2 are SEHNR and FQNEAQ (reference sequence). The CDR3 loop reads CASSGGSSYNEQFF. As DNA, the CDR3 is TGTGCCAGCAGTGGGGGTAGCTCCTACAATGAGCAGTTCTTC.

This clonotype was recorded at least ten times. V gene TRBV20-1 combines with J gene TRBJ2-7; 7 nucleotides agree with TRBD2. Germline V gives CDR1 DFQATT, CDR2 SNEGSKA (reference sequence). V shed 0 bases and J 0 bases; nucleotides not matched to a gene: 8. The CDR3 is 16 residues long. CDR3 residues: CSARETAGTGSYEQYF. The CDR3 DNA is TGCAGTGCTAGAGAAACAGCGGGGACGGGCTCCTACGAGCAGTACTTC.

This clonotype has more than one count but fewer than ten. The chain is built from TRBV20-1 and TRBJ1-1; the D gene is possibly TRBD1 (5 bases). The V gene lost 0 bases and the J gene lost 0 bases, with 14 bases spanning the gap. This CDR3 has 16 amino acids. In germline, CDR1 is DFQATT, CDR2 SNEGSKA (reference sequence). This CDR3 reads CSARELQANMNTEAFF. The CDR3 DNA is TGCAGTGCTAGAGAGCTACAGGCGAACATGAACACTGAAGCTTTCTTT.

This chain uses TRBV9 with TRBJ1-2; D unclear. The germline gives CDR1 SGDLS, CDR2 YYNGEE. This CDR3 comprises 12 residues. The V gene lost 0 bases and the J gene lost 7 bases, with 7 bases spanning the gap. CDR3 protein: CASSVGGLGYTF. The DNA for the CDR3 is TGTGCCAGCAGCGTAGGCGGGCTTGGCTACACCTTC.

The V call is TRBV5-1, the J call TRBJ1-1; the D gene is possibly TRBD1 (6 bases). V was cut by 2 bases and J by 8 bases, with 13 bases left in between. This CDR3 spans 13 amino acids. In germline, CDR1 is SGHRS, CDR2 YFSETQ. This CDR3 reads CASSFTGSGEAFF. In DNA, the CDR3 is TGCGCCAGCAGCTTCACAGGGTCGGGCGAAGCTTTCTTT.

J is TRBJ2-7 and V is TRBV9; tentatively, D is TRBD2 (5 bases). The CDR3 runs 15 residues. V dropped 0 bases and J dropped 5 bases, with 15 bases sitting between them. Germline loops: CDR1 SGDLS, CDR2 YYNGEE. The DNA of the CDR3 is TGTGCCAGCAGCGTAGTTCCGGGAACGTTGAACGAGCAGTACTTC. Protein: CASSVVPGTLNEQYF.

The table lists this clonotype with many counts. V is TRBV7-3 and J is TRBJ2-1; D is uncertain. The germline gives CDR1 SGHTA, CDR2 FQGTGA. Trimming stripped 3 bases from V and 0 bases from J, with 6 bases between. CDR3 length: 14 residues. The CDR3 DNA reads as TGTGCCAGCAGCTTGGAGTTCTCCTACAATGAGCAGTTCTTC. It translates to CASSLEFSYNEQFF.

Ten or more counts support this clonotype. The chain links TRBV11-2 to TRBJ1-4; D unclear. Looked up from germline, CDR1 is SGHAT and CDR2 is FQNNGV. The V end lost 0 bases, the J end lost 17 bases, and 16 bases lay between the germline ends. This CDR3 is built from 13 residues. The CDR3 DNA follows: TGTGCCAGCAGCTTAGAACGGAACCCTCCTTTTTTTTTT. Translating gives CASSLERNPPFFF.

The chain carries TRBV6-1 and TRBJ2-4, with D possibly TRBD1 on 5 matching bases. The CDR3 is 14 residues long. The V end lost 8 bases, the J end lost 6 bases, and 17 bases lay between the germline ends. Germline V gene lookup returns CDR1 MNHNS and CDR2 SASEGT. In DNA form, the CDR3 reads TGTGCCAGCGGACCAGGGCCACCGGGAAACATTCAGTACTTC. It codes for CASGPGPPGNIQYF.

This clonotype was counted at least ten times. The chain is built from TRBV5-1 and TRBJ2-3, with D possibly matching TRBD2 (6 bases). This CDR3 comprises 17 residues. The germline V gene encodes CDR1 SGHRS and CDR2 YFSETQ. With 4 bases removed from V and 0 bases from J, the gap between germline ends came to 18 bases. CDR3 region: CASSPTARGTSTDTQYF. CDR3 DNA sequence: TGCGCCAGCAGCCCTACGGCTCGGGGGACTAGCACAGATACGCAGTATTTT.

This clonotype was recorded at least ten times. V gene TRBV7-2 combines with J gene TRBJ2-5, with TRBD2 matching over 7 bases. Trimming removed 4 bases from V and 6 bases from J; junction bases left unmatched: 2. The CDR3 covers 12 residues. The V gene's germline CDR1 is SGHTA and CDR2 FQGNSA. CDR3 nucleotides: TGTGCCAGCAGCTCGGGACTAAAGACCCAGTACTTC. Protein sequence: CASSSGLKTQYF.

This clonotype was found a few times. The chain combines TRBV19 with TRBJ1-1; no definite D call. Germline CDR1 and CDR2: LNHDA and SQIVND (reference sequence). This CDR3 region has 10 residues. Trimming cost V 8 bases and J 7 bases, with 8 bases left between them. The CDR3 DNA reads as TGTGCCAGTGGGCAGTTTGAAGCTTTCTTT. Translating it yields CASGQFEAFF.